This TCR beta chain was identified in a study of cytomegalovirus exposure and HLA in healthy donors. In regard to this clone: The antigen remains unidentified.

60 Vbeta and 13 Jbeta primers were used in PCR. Assay used: immunoSEQ multiplex PCR; TCRdb lists only in-frame clones, some missing. The sample totals tens of thousands of clones. Regarding the study as a whole: Later work found most CMV-associated TCR beta chains apparently HLA-restricted.

This CDR3 has 11 amino acids. The V segment lost 7 bases and the J segment 7 bases; nucleotides outside the gene matches: 4. CDR1 and CDR2 (germline): DFQATT, SNEGSKA (reference sequence). Sequencing was carried out using PBMCs. This TCR was sampled from a man aged 35 to 55 in good health and CMV-seronegative. The chain couples TRBV20-1 to TRBJ1-2, with TRBD1 matching 9 bases. The CDR3 sequence: CSGDRDSGYTF. The DNA of the CDR3 is TGCAGTGGGGACAGGGATTCTGGCTACACCTTC.